Below, 28 T cell receptor beta chains from the same sample are listed, as sequenced in a study of control samples from healthy donors and cancer patients. Generated by immunoSEQ multiplex PCR, the TCRdb table keeps only in-frame clones and is missing some. The data hold about 130,000 clones, with around nine tenths observed a single time. Sequencing used blood. These receptors were obtained from a man between 50 and 59 years old in good health.

The rearrangement joins TRBV13 to TRBJ2-2, with a tentative D call TRBD1 (5 bases). The CDR3 is 15 amino acids. Germline assignment: CDR1 PRHDT and CDR2 FYEKMQ (reference sequence). The V end was cut by 3 bases, the J end by 2 bases, with 10 bases between. This CDR3 is CASSLERGNTGELFF. In nucleotides, the CDR3 is TGTGCCAGCAGCTTGGAAAGGGGTAACACCGGGGAGCTGTTTTTT.

The chain links TRBV6-5 to TRBJ1-2; 7 bases match TRBD1. The V gene end was trimmed by 0 bases and the J gene end by 2 bases; junction bases not matched to a gene: 6. The CDR3 totals 16 residues. The germline gives CDR1 MNHEY, CDR2 SVGAGI. The DNA for the CDR3 is TGTGCCAGCAGTTACTCGAACAGGGGAGGGAACTATGGCTACACCTTC. Protein product: CASSYSNRGGNYGYTF.

Remarks on this clone: A read error may produce the germline difference seen at one junction end. The rearrangement uses TRBV28 and TRBJ2-2; 8 bases align to TRBD1. CDR3 length equals 14 residues. CDR1 is MDHEN and CDR2 is SYDVKM in the germline V gene. The CDR3: CASSRTGNAGELFF. In DNA, the CDR3 is TGTGCCAGCAGTAGGACAGGGAACGCCGGGGAGCTGTTTTTT.

Regarding this clone: Relative to the germline gene, one junction end is altered; a read error may explain this. The chain carries TRBV28 and TRBJ2-7; TRBD1 agrees at 12 bases. The CDR3 runs to 15 residues. Germline-derived CDR1 and CDR2 are MDHEN and SYDVKM. DNA for the CDR3: TGTGCCAGCAGTATATGGGACAGGGGGCAGTACGAGCAGTACTTC. Protein: CASSIWDRGQYEQYF.

The CDR3 nucleotides are TGTGCCAGCGGGCGACCACAGGGTAGGAACACTGAAGCTTTCTTT. Its translation: CASGRPQGRNTEAFF. This chain uses TRBV9 with TRBJ1-1, with a weak D call TRBD1 (6 bases). Trimming cost V 7 bases and J 1 base, with 17 bases left between them. Germline values: CDR1 SGDLS, CDR2 YYNGEE. This CDR3 comprises 15 residues.

The chain joins TRBV10-3 to TRBJ1-6, with D hard to call. This CDR3 region has 13 residues. The V gene lost 8 bases and the J gene lost 9 bases, with 14 bases spanning the gap. In germline, CDR1 is ENHRY, CDR2 SYGVKD. The chain's CDR3 is CAIWSAVGSPLHF. The CDR3, as DNA: TGTGCCATCTGGTCCGCGGTCGGTTCACCCCTCCACTTT.

The J gene is TRBJ2-1, the V gene TRBV2; D possibly corresponds to TRBD1 (6 bases). The CDR3 contains 15 residues. CDR1 and CDR2 from the germline V gene are SNHLY and FYNNEI. Trimming left V 4 bases short and J 5 bases short, with 15 bases between. CDR3 bases: TGTGCCAGCAGTGTAACGCAGGGGACCCACAATGAGCAGTTCTTC. Translating it yields CASSVTQGTHNEQFF.

The J gene is TRBJ1-3, the V gene TRBV6-5, with D unresolved. This CDR3 has 14 amino acids. V dropped 4 bases and J dropped 8 bases, with 15 bases sitting between them. The germline CDR1 and CDR2 sequences are MNHEY and SVGAGI. The CDR3 region is CASSSPKSGDTIYF. CDR3 coding DNA: TGTGCCAGCAGTTCCCCGAAGAGTGGGGACACCATATATTTT.

The chain has TRBV4-1 and TRBJ1-1; no definite D call. Germline loops: CDR1 MGHRA, CDR2 YSYEKL. V dropped 1 base and J dropped 6 bases, with 15 bases sitting between them. The CDR3 loop spans 15 amino acids. The DNA for the CDR3 is TGCGCCAGCAGCCAAGGCCTGGGAGGGATCCCTGAAGCTTTCTTT. It is translated as CASSQGLGGIPEAFF.

The rearrangement links TRBV4-2 to TRBJ2-7; no reliable D call. Germline V gene data show CDR1 as LGHNA and CDR2 as YNFKEQ. Trimming cost V 1 base and J 4 bases, with 17 bases left between them. The CDR3 totals 16 residues. The CDR3 DNA reads TGTGCCAGCAGCCAAGCTACGGGCCAAGCACAATACGAGCAGTACTTC. Translation gives CASSQATGQAQYEQYF.

This chain joins TRBV6-5 and TRBJ1-1; D call uncertain. V was pared by 5 bases and J by 1 base, with 2 bases between. Germline V gene data show CDR1 as MNHEY and CDR2 as SVGAGI. The CDR3 totals 11 residues. The CDR3 coding sequence is TGTGCCAGCAGTCGGAACACTGAAGCTTTCTTT. It yields the protein CASSRNTEAFF.

This sequence joins TRBV18 and TRBJ2-1; 7 bases map to TRBD2. Germline assignment: CDR1 KGHSH and CDR2 LQKENI. This CDR3 contains 15 residues. V lost 3 bases and J lost 4; bases outside the gene matches: 6. The CDR3 nucleotides read TGTGCCAGCTCACCCGTGGGTAGCGGGTACAATGAGCAGTTCTTC. This translates into CASSPVGSGYNEQFF.

The chain couples TRBV3-1 (or the pseudogene TRBV3-2) to TRBJ2-7; perhaps TRBD2 as D (6 bases). CDR1 and CDR2 from the germline V gene are LGHDT and YNNKEL (reference sequence). V was trimmed by 4 bases and J by 3 bases, leaving 13 bases between them. CDR3 length: 14 amino acids. CDR3 region: CASSPGTFRYEQYF. CDR3 DNA sequence: TGTGCCAGCAGCCCCGGGACTTTTCGCTACGAGCAGTACTTC.

This rearrangement joins TRBV28 to TRBJ2-6; D is unclear. The germline V gene has CDR1 MDHEN and CDR2 SYDVKM. The CDR3 consists of 17 residues. V lost 10 bases and J lost 1, with 20 bases in between. CDR3 protein: CATQGHLGSSGANVLTF. The CDR3 DNA follows: TGTGCCACCCAAGGTCACCTGGGGTCATCTGGGGCCAACGTCCTGACTTTC.

The chain has TRBV7-8 and TRBJ1-5; no firm D call. The CDR3 is made up of 15 amino acids. With 5 bases removed from V and 9 bases from J, the gap between germline ends came to 20 bases. Germline V lookup: CDR1 SGHVS, CDR2 FQNEAQ. This CDR3 is CASSLWKSGPGPQHF. CDR3 sequence (DNA): TGTGCCAGCAGCCTGTGGAAGAGCGGGCCGGGGCCCCAGCATTTT.

This rearrangement joins TRBV5-1 to TRBJ1-3; no firm D call. Trimming removed 0 bases at V and 4 bases at J, with 2 bases between. The germline gives CDR1 SGHRS, CDR2 YFSETQ. The CDR3 loop spans 12 amino acids. This chain's CDR3 is CASSLAGNTIYF. The CDR3 DNA is TGCGCCAGCAGCTTGGCAGGAAACACCATATATTTT.

The CDR3 DNA follows: TGTGCCAGCAGCCTGCAGTGGAGGGGCTACGAGCAGTACTTC. Its translation is CASSLQWRGYEQYF. This chain joins TRBV3-1 (or the pseudogene TRBV3-2) and TRBJ2-7; perhaps TRBD2 as D (6 bases). Germline CDR1 LGHDT, CDR2 YNNKEL (reference sequence). CDR3 length equals 14 residues. V dropped 4 bases and J dropped 3 bases, with 13 bases sitting between them.

V gene TRBV5-1 combines with J gene TRBJ2-7; D remains unclear. The CDR3 runs 16 residues. V was clipped by 4 bases and J by 5 bases, with 22 bases between them. Germline values: CDR1 SGHRS, CDR2 YFSETQ. The CDR3 DNA sequence: TGCGCCAGCAGCGCACTGCCAGCAGGCCGAGCCCACGAGCAGTACTTC. Translated: CASSALPAGRAHEQYF.

The V and J genes are TRBV6-5 and TRBJ1-1; tentative D call: TRBD1 (5 bases). This CDR3 region has 13 residues. Germline CDR1 MNHEY, CDR2 SVGAGI. V was shortened by 7 bases and J by 4 bases, with 13 bases between the two germline ends. This CDR3 reads CASTQGLGTEAFF. The CDR3 bases are TGTGCCAGCACCCAGGGTTTGGGCACTGAAGCTTTCTTT.

CDR3 bases: TGTGCCAGCAGTGGAATGGTGACAGGTTCTGTTGGCAGCAATCAGCCCCAGCATTTT. This sequence encodes CASSGMVTGSVGSNQPQHF. The chain uses TRBV6-1 and TRBJ1-5; TRBD1 is a possible D gene (6 bases). The CDR3 is 19 residues long. Between the trimmed V and J ends, which lost 4 bases and 1 base, there was a span of 23 bases. CDR1 MNHNS and CDR2 SASEGT come from the germline V gene.

V usage is TRBV27 and J usage is TRBJ1-3, with D unresolved. V dropped 5 bases and J dropped 0 bases, with 14 bases sitting between them. Germline V gives CDR1 MNHEY, CDR2 SMNVEV (reference sequence). This CDR3 is built from 16 residues. CDR3 coding DNA: TGTGCCAGCAGTCTGACCCCCCCTATCTCTGGAAACACCATATATTTT. Translated, it gives CASSLTPPISGNTIYF.

This chain links TRBV9 with TRBJ2-1; the D gene is possibly TRBD2 (6 bases). Germline loops: CDR1 SGDLS, CDR2 YYNGEE. Trimming cost V 4 bases and J 2 bases, with 16 bases left between them. This CDR3 is built from 16 residues. The CDR3 DNA reads as TGTGCCAGCAGCTCAAGTGGGGGGATTACCTACAATGAGCAGTTCTTC. Protein sequence: CASSSSGGITYNEQFF. Based on the CDR3 plus reference TRBV9 and TRBJ2-1, the full variable domain is DSGVTQTPKHLITATGQRVTLRCSPRSGDLSVYWYQQSLDQGLQFLIQYYNGEERAKGNILERFSAQQFPDLHSELNLSSLELGDSALYFCASSSSGGITYNEQFFGPGTRLTVL.

The chain is built from TRBV28 and TRBJ1-2, with 8 bases fitting TRBD1. V was clipped by 8 bases and J by 4 bases; unmatched bases: 15. The germline CDR1 and CDR2 sequences are MDHEN and SYDVKM. This CDR3 spans 16 amino acids. The CDR3 here is CASSPVNPDRGYGYTF. The CDR3, as DNA: TGTGCCAGCTCCCCCGTAAACCCCGACAGGGGCTATGGCTACACCTTC.

The chain employs TRBV5-6 and TRBJ1-3; 11 bases map to TRBD1. Unmatched junction bases numbered 8, after V lost 0 bases and J lost 6 bases. This CDR3 spans 17 amino acids. CDR1 is SGHDT and CDR2 is YYEEEE in the germline V gene. CDR3 sequence: CASSLGVYGQGANTIYF. For the CDR3, the DNA is TGTGCCAGCAGCTTGGGAGTATATGGACAGGGGGCAAACACCATATATTTT.

The gene calls are TRBV3-1 (or the pseudogene TRBV3-2) and TRBJ1-6; 8 positions agree with TRBD1. The CDR3 runs to 14 residues. Unmatched junction bases numbered 5, after V lost 4 bases and J lost 9 bases. Germline V gives CDR1 LGHDT, CDR2 YNNKEL (reference sequence). CDR3 in amino acids: CASSPTGVGSPLHF. The DNA of the CDR3 is TGTGCCAGCAGCCCGACAGGGGTGGGTTCACCCCTCCACTTT.

The chain combines TRBV5-1 with TRBJ2-1, with D tentatively TRBD1 or TRBD2 (6 bases each). The CDR3 totals 17 residues. The V end was cut by 6 bases, the J end by 5 bases, with 24 bases between. Germline V gene sequence: CDR1 SGHRS, CDR2 YFSETQ. DNA of the CDR3: TGCGCCAGCACCCTGAGAGGGGGACTGCGTAGGGACAATGAGCAGTTCTTC. It yields the protein CASTLRGGLRRDNEQFF.

This chain uses TRBV5-4 with TRBJ1-1; D not certain. In germline, CDR1 is SGHNT, CDR2 YYREEE (reference sequence). V was clipped by 0 bases and J by 1 base, with 4 bases between them. The CDR3 has 13 amino acids. CDR3 sequence (DNA): TGTGCCAGCAGCTTGGAAAAGAACACTGAAGCTTTCTTT. Translating gives CASSLEKNTEAFF. The full variable domain, completed using reference TRBV5-4 and TRBJ1-1, is ETGVTQSPTHLIKTRGQQVTLRCSSQSGHNTVSWYQQALGQGPQFIFQYYREEENGRGNFPPRFSGLQFPNYSSELNVNALELDDSALYLCASSLEKNTEAFFGQGTRLTVV.

This clone was seen a single time. This chain connects TRBV7-2 to TRBJ1-5, with D tentatively TRBD1 (6 bases). V lost 7 bases to trimming and J lost 5 bases, with 21 bases between them. Germline CDR1 SGHTA, CDR2 FQGNSA. This CDR3 spans 16 amino acids. DNA of the CDR3: TGTGCCAGCACCCTAGGGCAGGGGAGGGTTCATCAGCCCCAGCATTTT. Protein product: CASTLGQGRVHQPQHF.